Each of the 10 T cell receptor beta chains below was sequenced from the same sample in a study of OX40 agonist ivuxolimab in advanced cancers. The table came from immunoSEQ multiplex PCR; TCRdb's copy has only in-frame clones and leaves some out. The table shows 82,000 or so clones, with roughly 92% occurring only once. Sample: CD4+ or CD8+ T cells sorted from blood, taken in a trial of the OX40 agonist ivuxolimab. These receptors were obtained from an adult with an advanced solid tumor such as melanoma, head and neck, liver or kidney cancer.

The chain links TRBV29-1 to TRBJ1-2; the D gene is possibly TRBD1 (5 bases). V was trimmed by 0 bases and J by 6 bases, leaving 17 bases between them. The CDR3 covers 15 residues. Germline lookup yields CDR1 SQVTM and CDR2 ANQGSEA. The CDR3 DNA follows: TGCAGCGTTGAAGATAACCCTAGGGGAGGAGATGGCTACACCTTC. It encodes CSVEDNPRGGDGYTF.

In its sample, this clone was seen a few times. J is TRBJ1-1 and V is TRBV2; D is ambiguous. Per germline, CDR1 SNHLY and CDR2 FYNNEI. This CDR3 spans 11 amino acids. Trimming took off 7 bases at V and 7 bases at J, with 10 bases between the two ends. CDR3 in amino acids: CASKYPDEAFF. Here the CDR3 DNA reads TGTGCCAGCAAGTACCCAGATGAAGCTTTCTTT.

The rearrangement links TRBV4-1 to TRBJ2-1; D is uncertain. The V end was cut by 0 bases, the J end by 5 bases, with 8 bases between. This CDR3 is 14 amino acids long. Germline loops: CDR1 MGHRA, CDR2 YSYEKL. Here the CDR3 reads CASSQEPGNNEQFF. For the CDR3, the DNA is TGCGCCAGCAGCCAAGAGCCGGGTAACAATGAGCAGTTCTTC.

This clone was detected once. The chain's CDR3 is CASSYALAGGGGTQYF. The CDR3 nucleotides are TGTGCCAGCAGTTATGCGCTAGCGGGGGGGGGAGGTACGCAGTATTTT. This chain connects TRBV6-6 to TRBJ2-3, with 12 bases lining up with TRBD2. J was trimmed by 8 bases and V by 3 bases; bases with no gene match: 9. Germline V CDR1 and CDR2: MNHNY, SVGAGI (reference sequence). The CDR3 totals 16 residues.

The rearrangement uses TRBV25-1 and TRBJ2-3, with 7 bases that match TRBD2. Trimming at V came to 7 bases and at J to 6 bases, leaving 7 bases not matched to a gene. Germline assignment: CDR1 MGHDK and CDR2 SYGVNS. The CDR3 length is 13 residues. The CDR3 sequence is CASNRLAQDTQYF. The CDR3 nucleotides read TGTGCCAGCAATCGACTAGCTCAGGATACGCAGTATTTT.

J is TRBJ2-2 and V is TRBV5-1; D is undetermined. The CDR3 is 15 residues long. CDR1 and CDR2 from the germline V gene are SGHRS and YFSETQ. Deletions cut 1 base from V and 0 bases from J, with 7 bases between. CDR3 in amino acids: CASSLTTANTGELFF. Here the CDR3 DNA reads TGCGCCAGCAGCTTGACTACTGCGAACACCGGGGAGCTGTTTTTT.

CDR3 protein: CASSVEQINDQPQHF. CDR3 coding DNA: TGTGCCAGCAGTGTCGAGCAGATAAACGATCAGCCCCAGCATTTT. V is TRBV6-1 and J is TRBJ1-5; D not resolved. This CDR3 is 15 amino acids long. Germline CDR1 reads MNHNS; CDR2 reads SASEGT. V lost 4 bases, J lost 5 bases, and 15 bases lay in between.

The chain has TRBV6-6 and TRBJ2-5; 9 positions agree with TRBD1. The trim removed 6 bases at V and 3 bases at J, leaving 5 bases unmatched. Per the germline V gene, CDR1 is MNHNY and CDR2 is SVGAGI (reference sequence). CDR3 length equals 14 residues. The CDR3 sequence: CASSPTGGEETQYF. For the CDR3, the DNA is TGTGCCAGCAGCCCAACAGGGGGCGAAGAGACCCAGTACTTC.

This chain links TRBV7-6 with TRBJ2-4; D not resolved. Germline values: CDR1 SGHVS, CDR2 FNYEAQ. The CDR3 is 13 amino acids. V gave up 0 bases and J gave up 8 bases, with 8 bases separating them. The DNA of the CDR3 is TGTGCCAGCAGCTTAGCCCCGTGGGACATTCAGTACTTC. Its protein is CASSLAPWDIQYF.

The chain joins TRBV5-1 to TRBJ2-1; D is undetermined. CDR3 length: 12 residues. The V gene lost 9 bases and the J gene lost 0 bases, with 7 bases spanning the gap. Per the germline V gene, CDR1 is SGHRS and CDR2 is YFSETQ. The CDR3 region has the DNA TGCGCCACCGGTAGCTCCTACAATGAGCAGTTCTTC. This gives the protein CATGSSYNEQFF.